This T cell receptor beta chain is drawn from a study of cytomegalovirus exposure and HLA in healthy donors. Overall study findings and caveats: Altogether, 160 or so TCR beta chains were recorded as cytomegalovirus-associated.

A remark on this clone: Its antigen is not known.

Researchers ran the PCR with 60 Vbeta and 13 Jbeta primers. Authors' methods: In a later analysis, approximately 80 million unique TCR beta chains included roughly 11 million shared by two or more donors. TCRdb's table, derived via immunoSEQ multiplex PCR, lists solely in-frame clones and lacks some. The V and J calls and clone size come from that table; D and trimming were worked out from the DNA. This sample yields some 98,000 clones, of which roughly 70% are seen a single time; about 2.5% belongs to the top ten. The source material was PBMCs. The receptor was isolated from a man aged 50 to 59 in good health and CMV-seronegative.

The CDR3, as DNA: TGCGCCAGCAGCCCGGGACAGGGAGGATACGAGCAGTACTTC. This encodes CASSPGQGGYEQYF. The chain carries TRBV5-1 and TRBJ2-7; 9 bases map to TRBD1. Germline trimming cut 4 bases from V and 4 bases from J; bases unmatched to any gene: 6. Germline CDR1 reads SGHRS; CDR2 reads YFSETQ. CDR3 length: 14 residues.